The TCR beta chain described here comes from a study of response to subunit inactivated influenza vaccine. One entry per CDR3 protein, called by TCRdb with MiXCR from the RT-PCR reads. The sample holds about 500,000 distinct CDR3 sequences; around 13% are singletons and the top ten take approximately 14%. The CDR3 extends over 13 amino acids. The germline gives CDR1 SGHVS, CDR2 FNYEAQ. V was cut by 4 bases and J by 7 bases, with 12 bases left in between. This clonotype has more than one count but fewer than ten. The source material was PBMCs from blood, sampled about 6 weeks after vaccination. This chain links TRBV7-6 with TRBJ2-3; no definite D call. The clonotype was recovered from a man in his fifties or sixties who received an inactivated influenza vaccine. CDR3 coding DNA: TGTGCCAGCAGCTCCTATACCCTAAATACGCAGTATTTT. Residues: CASSSYTLNTQYF.